The clone carrying this T cell receptor beta chain was counted only a few times. Its matching antigen is unknown. This specimen comes from a study of T cell repertoires in cytomegalovirus infection. Per the germline V gene, CDR1 is SGHAT and CDR2 is FQNNGV. This CDR3 comprises 20 residues. The V and J ends lost 8 bases and 0 bases respectively, with 28 bases between them. One entry per CDR3 protein results from TCRdb running MiXCR on the reads. The sample records 50,000 to 60,000 distinct CDR3 sequences, roughly a fifth being singletons. The source material was CD8+ T cells from cultured PBMCs, sampled from culture after CMV antigen stimulation. The chain recombines TRBV11-2 with TRBJ2-2; TRBD2 is a possible D gene (5 bases). The sequence was obtained from a human donor in good health (CMV status not recorded). Some clones in this sample may be carry-over from other donors' samples. The CDR3 is CASWGRGETSQRANTGELFF. CDR3 coding DNA: TGTGCCAGCTGGGGTCGGGGAGAGACCTCACAGAGAGCGAACACCGGGGAGCTGTTTTTT.